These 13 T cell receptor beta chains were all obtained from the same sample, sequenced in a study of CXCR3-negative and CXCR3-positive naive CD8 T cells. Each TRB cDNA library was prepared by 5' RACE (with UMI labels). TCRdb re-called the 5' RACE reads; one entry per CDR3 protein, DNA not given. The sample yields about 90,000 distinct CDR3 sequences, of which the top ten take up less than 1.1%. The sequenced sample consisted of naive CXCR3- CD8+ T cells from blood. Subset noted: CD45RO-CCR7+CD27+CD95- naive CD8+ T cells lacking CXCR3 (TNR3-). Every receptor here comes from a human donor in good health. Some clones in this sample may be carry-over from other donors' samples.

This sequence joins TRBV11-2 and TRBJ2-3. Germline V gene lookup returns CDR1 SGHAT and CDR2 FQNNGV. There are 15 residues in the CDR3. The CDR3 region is CASSLVELGTDTQYF.

The CDR3 spells CSVDDRDSDYGYTF. The genes are TRBV29-1 and TRBJ1-2; TCRdb's assignment of TRBD1 cannot be checked, as there is no DNA. CDR3 length: 14 residues. The germline CDR1 and CDR2 sequences are SQVTM and ANQGSEA.

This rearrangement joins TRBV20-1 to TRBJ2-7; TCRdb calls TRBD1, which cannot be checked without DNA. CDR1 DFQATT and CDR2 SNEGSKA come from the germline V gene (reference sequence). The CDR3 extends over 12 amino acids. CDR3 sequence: CSAREQGYEQYF.

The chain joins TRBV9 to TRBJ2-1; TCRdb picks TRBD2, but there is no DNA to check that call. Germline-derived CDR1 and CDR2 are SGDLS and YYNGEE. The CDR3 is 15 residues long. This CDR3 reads CASSVGASGSYEQFF.

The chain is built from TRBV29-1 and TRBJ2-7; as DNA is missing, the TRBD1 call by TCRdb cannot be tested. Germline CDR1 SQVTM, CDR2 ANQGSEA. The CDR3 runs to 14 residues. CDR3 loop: CSVICSGQFYEQYF.

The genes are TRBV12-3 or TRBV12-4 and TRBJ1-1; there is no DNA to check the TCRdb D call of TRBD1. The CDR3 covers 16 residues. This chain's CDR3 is CASSLDFRQMNTEAFF.

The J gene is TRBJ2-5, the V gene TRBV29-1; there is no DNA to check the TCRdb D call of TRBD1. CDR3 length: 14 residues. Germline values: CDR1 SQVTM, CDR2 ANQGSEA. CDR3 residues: CSVGWDRGHETQYF.

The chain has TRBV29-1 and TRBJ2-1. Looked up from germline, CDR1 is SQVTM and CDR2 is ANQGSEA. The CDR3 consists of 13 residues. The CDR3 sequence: CSVEDPRYNEQFF.

The CDR3 sequence: CASSERTGSHQETQYF. V usage is TRBV2 and J usage is TRBJ2-5; as DNA is missing, the TRBD1 call by TCRdb cannot be tested. The CDR3 contains 16 residues. CDR1 is SNHLY and CDR2 is FYNNEI in the germline V gene. The variable domain in full, with the rest retrieved from reference TRBV2 and TRBJ2-5, is EPEVTQTPSHQVTQMGQEVILRCVPISNHLYFYWYRQILGQKVEFLVSFYNNEISEKSEIFDDQFSVERPDGSNFTLKIRSTKLEDSAMYFCASSERTGSHQETQYFGPGTRLLVL.

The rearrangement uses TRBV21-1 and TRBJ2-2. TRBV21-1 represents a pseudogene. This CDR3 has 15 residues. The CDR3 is CASSKRMTNTGELFF.

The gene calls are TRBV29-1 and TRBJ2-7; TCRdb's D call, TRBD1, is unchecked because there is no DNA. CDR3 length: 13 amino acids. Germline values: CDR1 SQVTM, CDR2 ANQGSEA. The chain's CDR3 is CSVKTGGAYEQYF.

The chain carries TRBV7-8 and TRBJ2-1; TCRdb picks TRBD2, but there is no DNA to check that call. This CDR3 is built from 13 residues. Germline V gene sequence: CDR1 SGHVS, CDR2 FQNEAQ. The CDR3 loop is CASSPRTRREQFF.

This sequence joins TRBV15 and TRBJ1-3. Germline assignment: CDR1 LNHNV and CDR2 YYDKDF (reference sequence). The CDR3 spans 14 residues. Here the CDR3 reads CATSGSTTGNTIYF.